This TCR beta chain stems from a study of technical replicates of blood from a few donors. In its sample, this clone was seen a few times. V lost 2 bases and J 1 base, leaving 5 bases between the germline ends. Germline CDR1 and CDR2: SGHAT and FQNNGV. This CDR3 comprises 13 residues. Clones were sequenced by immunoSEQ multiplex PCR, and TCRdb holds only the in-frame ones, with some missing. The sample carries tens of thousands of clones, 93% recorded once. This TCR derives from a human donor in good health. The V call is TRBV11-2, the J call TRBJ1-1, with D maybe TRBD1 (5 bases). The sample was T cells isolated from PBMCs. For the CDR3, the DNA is TGTGCCAGCAGCTTAACAGGGAACACTGAAGCTTTCTTT. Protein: CASSLTGNTEAFF.